Reported below is one TCR beta chain. No cognate antigen has been identified for it. Nothing much larger sits one base from this clone, and base qualities are not available. The sample belongs to a study of blood T cell repertoires in COVID-19 (dated by TCRdb to about 2020). As for the study more broadly: Samples covering the acute and convalescent phases of COVID-19 were provided by collaborators in the United States, Italy and Spain. The material from the prospective study consisted of cDNA or gDNA derived from T cells, B-cell-depleted T cells, or PBMCs. The samples were drawn from two sources: the first 160 participants of the ongoing ImmuneRACE study, and fewer than 1,500 subjects contributed by 6 global collaborators. A de-identified subject ID, COVID-19 status, age in years and sex were almost always included in the sample metadata. Subjects who had been exposed to COVID-19, were actively infected with it, or had recovered from it provided the deeply sampled blood TCRbeta repertoires that made up the dataset. The repertoires were released in a freely available public database meant as a resource for research on the immune response to SARS-CoV-2. Where available, HLA class I and class II types were taken from metadata supplied by the sample provider and were not determined by assay-based typing. Here is what the overall study found, with its caveats: The quantity of clinical and demographic metadata differed by source and by participant and was supplied without curation.

One collaborating source in Seattle enrolled patients during active infection and followed them longitudinally through the course of disease. The collaborating institutions used their own protocols to collect whole blood in K2EDTA tubes. Collaborator samples were shipped for TCRbeta analysis as frozen whole blood, isolated PBMCs, or DNA extracted from either sample type. TCRbeta CDR3 regions were amplified from genomic DNA using the immunoSEQ Assay, a bias-controlled multiplex PCR. The original methods were these. Within the assay, amplification of reference gene primers was used to estimate how many nucleated cells each sample contained. To quantify the absolute abundance of each unique TCRbeta CDR3 rearrangement, sequence reads were collapsed and filtered. For each sample, productive Simpson clonality was calculated as the square root of Simpson's diversity index over productive rearrangements. Here the immuneACCESS table is served through TCRdb, limited to in-frame sequences with V and J called. Missing clones are a known gap in these copies; in checked studies unresolved V genes cover under half, and the rest lacks a known reason. The V and J calls and clone size are taken from that table; D and trimming were inferred from the DNA. The sample data list about 70,000 clones, and 83% of these were observed just once. 6.5% to 7.5% of the sample is taken by the ten largest.

V lost 5 bases and J lost 3 bases; the stretch between them is 8 bases long. The CDR3 holds 12 amino acids from the cysteine to the phenylalanine. This entry keeps only the CDR3 DNA: 36 bases, framed from base 1. CDR1 SGHAT and CDR2 FQNNGV were looked up in the germline V gene. The TCR sequence derives from a man younger than 40 with COVID-19, enrolled during active disease. The sequence links TRBV11-2 to TRBJ2-7, with no reliable assignment of the D segment. The sequenced sample consisted of peripheral blood. In nucleotides, the sequence is TGTGCCAGCAGCCCCAGATTCTACGAGCAGTACTTC. Its protein is CASSPRFYEQYF.